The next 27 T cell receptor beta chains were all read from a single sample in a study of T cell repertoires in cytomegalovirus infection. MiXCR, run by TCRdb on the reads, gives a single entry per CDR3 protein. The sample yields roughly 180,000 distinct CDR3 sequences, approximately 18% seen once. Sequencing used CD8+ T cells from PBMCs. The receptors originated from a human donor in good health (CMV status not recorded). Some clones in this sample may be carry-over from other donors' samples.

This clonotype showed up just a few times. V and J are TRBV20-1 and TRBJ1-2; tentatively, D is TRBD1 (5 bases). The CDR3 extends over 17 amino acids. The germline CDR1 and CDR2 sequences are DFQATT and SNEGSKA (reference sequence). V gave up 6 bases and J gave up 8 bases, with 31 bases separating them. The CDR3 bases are TGCAGTGCACCTTGGGGGACTCGGGGGACGAATGCGCTCGGCTACACCTTC. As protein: CSAPWGTRGTNALGYTF.

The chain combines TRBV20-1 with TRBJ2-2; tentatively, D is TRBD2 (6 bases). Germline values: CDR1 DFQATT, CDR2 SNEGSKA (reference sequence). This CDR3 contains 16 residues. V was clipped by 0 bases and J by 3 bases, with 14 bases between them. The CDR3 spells CSARDRGREDTGELFF. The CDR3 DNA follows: TGCAGTGCTAGAGATCGGGGTAGGGAGGACACCGGGGAGCTGTTTTTT.

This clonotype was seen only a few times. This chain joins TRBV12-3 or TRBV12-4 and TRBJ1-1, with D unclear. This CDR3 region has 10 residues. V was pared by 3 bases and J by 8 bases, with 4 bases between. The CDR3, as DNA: TGTGCCAGCAGTTTCCCCGAAGCTTTCTTT. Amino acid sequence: CASSFPEAFF.

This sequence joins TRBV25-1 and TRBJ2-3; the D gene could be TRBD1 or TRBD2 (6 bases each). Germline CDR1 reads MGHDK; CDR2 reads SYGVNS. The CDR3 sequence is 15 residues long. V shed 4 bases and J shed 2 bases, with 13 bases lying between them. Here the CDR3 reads CASSGRGADTDTQYF. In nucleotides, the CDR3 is TGTGCCAGCAGTGGAAGGGGGGCCGACACAGATACGCAGTATTTT. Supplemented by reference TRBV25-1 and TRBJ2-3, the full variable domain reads EADIYQTPRYLVIGTGKKITLECSQTMGHDKMYWYQQDPGMELHLIHYSYGVNSTEKGDLSSESTVSRIRTEHFPLTLESARPSHTSQYLCASSGRGADTDTQYFGPGTRLTVL.

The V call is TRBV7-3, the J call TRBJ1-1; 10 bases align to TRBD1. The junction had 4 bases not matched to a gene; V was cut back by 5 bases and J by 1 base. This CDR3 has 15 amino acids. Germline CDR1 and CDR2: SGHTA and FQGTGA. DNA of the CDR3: TGTGCCAGCAGCATTTGGACAGGGGGGAACACTGAAGCTTTCTTT. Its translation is CASSIWTGGNTEAFF.

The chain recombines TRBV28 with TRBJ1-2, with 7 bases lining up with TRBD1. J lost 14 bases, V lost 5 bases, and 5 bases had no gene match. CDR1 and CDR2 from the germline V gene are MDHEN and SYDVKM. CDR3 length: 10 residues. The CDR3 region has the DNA TGTGCCAGCAGTCCGTACAGGGGAACCTTC. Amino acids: CASSPYRGTF.

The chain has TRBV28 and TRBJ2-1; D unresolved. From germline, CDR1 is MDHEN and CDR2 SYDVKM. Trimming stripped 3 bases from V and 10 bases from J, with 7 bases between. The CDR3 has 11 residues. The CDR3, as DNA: TGTGCCAGCAGTTTTGCTTCCGAGCAGTTCTTC. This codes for CASSFASEQFF. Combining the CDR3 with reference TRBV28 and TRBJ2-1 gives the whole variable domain DVKVTQSSRYLVKRTGEKVFLECVQDMDHENMFWYRQDPGLGLRLIYFSYDVKMKEKGDIPEGYSVSREKKERFSLILESASTNQTSMYLCASSFASEQFFGPGTRLTVL.

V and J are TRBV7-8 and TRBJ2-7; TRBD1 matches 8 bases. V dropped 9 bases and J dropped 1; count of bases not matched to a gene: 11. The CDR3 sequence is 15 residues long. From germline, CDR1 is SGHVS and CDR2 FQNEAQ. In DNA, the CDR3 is TGTGCCAGTATTTCCTTGGACAGGGAGTCCTACGAGCAGTACTTC. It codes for CASISLDRESYEQYF.

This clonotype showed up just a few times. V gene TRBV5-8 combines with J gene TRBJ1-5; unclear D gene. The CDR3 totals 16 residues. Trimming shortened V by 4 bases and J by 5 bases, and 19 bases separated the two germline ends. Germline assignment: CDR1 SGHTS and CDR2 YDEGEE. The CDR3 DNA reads TGTGCCAGCAGCCCCAGAGGACCATATGGGGATCAGCCCCAGCATTTT. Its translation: CASSPRGPYGDQPQHF.

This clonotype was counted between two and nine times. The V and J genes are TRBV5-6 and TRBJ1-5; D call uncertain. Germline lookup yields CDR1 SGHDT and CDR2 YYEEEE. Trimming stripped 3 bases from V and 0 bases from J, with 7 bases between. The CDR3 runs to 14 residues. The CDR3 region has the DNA TGTGCCAGCAGCTCACACTCTAGCAATCAGCCCCAGCATTTT. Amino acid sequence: CASSSHSSNQPQHF.

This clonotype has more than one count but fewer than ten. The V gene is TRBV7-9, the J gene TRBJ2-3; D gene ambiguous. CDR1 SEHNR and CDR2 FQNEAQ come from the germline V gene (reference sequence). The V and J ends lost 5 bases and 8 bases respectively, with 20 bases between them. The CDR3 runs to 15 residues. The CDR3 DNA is TGTGCCAGCAGCCCCCTTACGGTCGAAGTGGGTACGCAGTATTTT. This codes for CASSPLTVEVGTQYF.

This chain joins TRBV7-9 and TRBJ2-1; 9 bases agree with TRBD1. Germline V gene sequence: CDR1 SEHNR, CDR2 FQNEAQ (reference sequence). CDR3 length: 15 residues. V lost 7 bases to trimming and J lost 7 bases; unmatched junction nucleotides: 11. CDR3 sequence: CASKFSSGQGNEQFF. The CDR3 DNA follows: TGTGCCAGCAAGTTCTCTTCGGGACAGGGTAATGAGCAGTTCTTC.

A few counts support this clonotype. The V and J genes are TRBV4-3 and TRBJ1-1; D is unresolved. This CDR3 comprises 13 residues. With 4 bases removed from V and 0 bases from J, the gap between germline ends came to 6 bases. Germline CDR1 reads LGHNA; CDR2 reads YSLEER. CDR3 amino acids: CASSLTMNTEAFF. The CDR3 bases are TGCGCCAGCAGCCTGACCATGAACACTGAAGCTTTCTTT.

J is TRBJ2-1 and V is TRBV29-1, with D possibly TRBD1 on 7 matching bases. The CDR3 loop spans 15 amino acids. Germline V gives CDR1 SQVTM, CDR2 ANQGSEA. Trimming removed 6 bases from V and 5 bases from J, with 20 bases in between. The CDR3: CSVEGPRGDNNEQFF. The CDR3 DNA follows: TGCAGCGTCGAGGGGCCCAGGGGGGATAACAATGAGCAGTTCTTC.

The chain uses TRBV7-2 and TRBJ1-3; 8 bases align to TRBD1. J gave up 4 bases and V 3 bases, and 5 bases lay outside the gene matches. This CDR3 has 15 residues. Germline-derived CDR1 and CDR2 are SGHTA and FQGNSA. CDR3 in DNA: TGTGCCAGCAGCTTGCGGACAGGGTACGGAAACACCATATATTTT. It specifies CASSLRTGYGNTIYF.

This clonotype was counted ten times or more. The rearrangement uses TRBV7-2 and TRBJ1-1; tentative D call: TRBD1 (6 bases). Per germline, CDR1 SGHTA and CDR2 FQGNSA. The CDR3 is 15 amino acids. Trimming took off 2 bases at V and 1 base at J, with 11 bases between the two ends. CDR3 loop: CASSLSRGPNTEAFF. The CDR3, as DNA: TGTGCCAGCAGCTTATCGCGGGGGCCGAACACTGAAGCTTTCTTT.

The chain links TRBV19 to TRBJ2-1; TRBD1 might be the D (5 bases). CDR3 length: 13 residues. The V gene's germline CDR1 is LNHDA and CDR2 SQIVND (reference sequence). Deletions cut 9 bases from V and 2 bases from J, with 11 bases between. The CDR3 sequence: CASRAPPYNEQFF. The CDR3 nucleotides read TGTGCCAGCAGGGCCCCCCCCTACAATGAGCAGTTCTTC.

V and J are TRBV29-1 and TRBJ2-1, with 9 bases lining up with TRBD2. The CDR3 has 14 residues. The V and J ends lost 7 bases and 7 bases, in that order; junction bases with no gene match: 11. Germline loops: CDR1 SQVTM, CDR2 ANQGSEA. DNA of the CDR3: TGCAGCGCCGAAGCGGGGGGCGTGGGGAATGAGCAGTTCTTC. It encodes CSAEAGGVGNEQFF.

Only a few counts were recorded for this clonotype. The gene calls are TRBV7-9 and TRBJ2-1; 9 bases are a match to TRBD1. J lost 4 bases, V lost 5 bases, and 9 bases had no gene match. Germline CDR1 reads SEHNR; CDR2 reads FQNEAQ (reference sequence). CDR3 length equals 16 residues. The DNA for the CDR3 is TGTGCCAGCAGCCCTACGTCGGGACAGGGTTACAATGAGCAGTTCTTC. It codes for CASSPTSGQGYNEQFF. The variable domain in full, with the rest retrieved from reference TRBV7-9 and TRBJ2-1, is DTGVSQNPRHKITKRGQNVTFRCDPISEHNRLYWYRQTLGQGPEFLTYFQNEAQLEKSRLLSDRFSAERPKGSFSTLEIQRTEQGDSAMYLCASSPTSGQGYNEQFFGPGTRLTVL.

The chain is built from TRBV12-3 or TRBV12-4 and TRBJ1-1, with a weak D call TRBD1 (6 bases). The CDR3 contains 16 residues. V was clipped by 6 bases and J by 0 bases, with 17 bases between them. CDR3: CASSPGGGGMNTEAFF. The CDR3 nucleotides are TGTGCCAGCAGCCCCGGGGGCGGGGGCATGAACACTGAAGCTTTCTTT.

The CDR3 loop is CSARQSSRTSGRETQYF. The CDR3 DNA is TGCAGTGCCAGACAGAGCTCCCGGACTAGCGGGAGGGAGACCCAGTACTTC. The chain has TRBV20-1 and TRBJ2-5; TRBD2 matches at 14 bases. V gave up 6 bases and J gave up 5 bases; unmatched junction bases: 14. Germline V lookup: CDR1 DFQATT, CDR2 SNEGSKA (reference sequence). The CDR3 extends over 17 amino acids.

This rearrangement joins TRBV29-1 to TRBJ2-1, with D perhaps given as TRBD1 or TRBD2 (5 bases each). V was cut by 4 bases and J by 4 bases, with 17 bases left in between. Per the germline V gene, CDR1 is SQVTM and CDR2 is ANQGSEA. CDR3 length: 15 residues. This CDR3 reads CSVGSWPGPYNEQFF. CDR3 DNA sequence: TGCAGCGTTGGTTCGTGGCCGGGACCGTACAATGAGCAGTTCTTC.

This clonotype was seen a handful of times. CDR3 loop: CASSTDRANTEAFF. CDR3 DNA sequence: TGTGCCAGCAGTACGGACAGGGCGAACACTGAAGCTTTCTTT. The chain couples TRBV6-2 or TRBV6-3 to TRBJ1-1, with 8 bases fitting TRBD1. This CDR3 is 14 amino acids long. The V gene end was trimmed by 5 bases and the J gene end by 1 base; junction bases not matched to a gene: 3. Germline-derived CDR1 and CDR2 are MNHEY and SVGEGT.

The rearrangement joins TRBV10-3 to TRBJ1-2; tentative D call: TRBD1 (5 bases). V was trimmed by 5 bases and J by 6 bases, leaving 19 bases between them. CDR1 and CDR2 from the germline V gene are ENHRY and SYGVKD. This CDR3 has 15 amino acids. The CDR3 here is CAISSDTSLGDGYTF. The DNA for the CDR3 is TGTGCCATCAGTTCCGACACCAGCCTGGGGGATGGCTACACCTTC.

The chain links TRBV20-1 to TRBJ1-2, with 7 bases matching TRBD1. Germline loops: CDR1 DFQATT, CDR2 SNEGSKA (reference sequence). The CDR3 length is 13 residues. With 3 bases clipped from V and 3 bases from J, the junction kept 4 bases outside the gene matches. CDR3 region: CSASNRGDYGYTF. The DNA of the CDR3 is TGCAGTGCTAGTAACAGGGGCGACTATGGCTACACCTTC.

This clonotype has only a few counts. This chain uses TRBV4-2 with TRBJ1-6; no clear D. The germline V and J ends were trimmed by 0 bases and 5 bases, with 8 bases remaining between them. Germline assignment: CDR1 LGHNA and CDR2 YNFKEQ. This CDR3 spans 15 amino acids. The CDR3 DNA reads TGTGCCAGCAGCCAAGAGCAACGGGATAATTCACCCCTCCACTTT. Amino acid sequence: CASSQEQRDNSPLHF.

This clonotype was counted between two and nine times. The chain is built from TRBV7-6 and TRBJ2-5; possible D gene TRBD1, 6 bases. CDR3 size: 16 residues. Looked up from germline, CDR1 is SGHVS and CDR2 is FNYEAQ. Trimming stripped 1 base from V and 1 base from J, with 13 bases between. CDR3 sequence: CASSLVAGEVQETQYF. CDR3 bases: TGTGCCAGCAGCTTAGTGGCAGGGGAAGTCCAAGAGACCCAGTACTTC.